Listed below are T cell receptor beta chains from one sample, sequenced in a study of cytomegalovirus exposure and HLA in healthy donors. Using immunoSEQ multiplex PCR, the repertoire was profiled, and TCRdb retains in-frame clones only, with some absent. Of fewer than 200,000 clones in the sample, about nine tenths were seen once. Sequencing was performed on PBMCs. The receptor set was obtained from a man younger than 35 in good health and CMV-seropositive. Each CDR3 is given with its conserved first and last residue. The order of the fields is D gene, J gene, V gene, clone size, CDR3 protein, CDR3 DNA. A D gene is named only where the DNA matches it firmly. Where a row states a size, it is once, few, many or the class of an expanded clone; other rows omit it.

NA,TRBJ2-6,TRBV6-1,NA,CASSEAESSGANVLTF,TGTGCCAGCAGTGAAGCTGAGAGCTCTGGGGCCAACGTCCTGACTTTC
NA,TRBJ2-2,TRBV9,NA,CASSGGSWNTGELFF,TGTGCCAGCAGCGGAGGGAGTTGGAACACCGGGGAGCTGTTTTTT
NA,TRBJ2-3,TRBV7-9,NA,CASLEAQGKSITDTQYF,TGTGCCAGCTTGGAGGCCCAGGGGAAATCGATCACAGATACGCAGTATTTT
TRBD2,TRBJ2-7,TRBV6-1,NA,CASSSRTSGKNF,TGTGCCAGCAGTTCCCGGACTAGCGGGAAGAACTTC
NA,TRBJ1-5,TRBV5-4,NA,CASSLAGGQPQHF,TGTGCCAGCAGCTTGGCCGGGGGTCAGCCCCAGCATTTT
NA,TRBJ2-7,TRBV7-2,NA,CASSLGGGYEQYF,TGTGCCAGCAGCTTAGGGGGCGGCTACGAGCAGTACTTC
NA,TRBJ2-7,TRBV28,NA,CASLPPRVYSGSYEQYF,TGTGCCAGCCTCCCCCCCAGGGTGTATAGTGGGTCCTACGAGCAGTACTTC
NA,TRBJ2-7,TRBV7-9,NA,CASSPRTETYEQYF,TGTGCCAGCAGCCCTCGGACAGAAACCTACGAGCAGTACTTC
NA,TRBJ2-7,TRBV28,NA,CASSTPQGRTAYEQYF,TGTGCCAGCAGTACCCCACAGGGCCGGACAGCCTACGAGCAGTACTTC
NA,TRBJ1-1,TRBV5-6,NA,CASNQGQNTEAFF,TGTGCCAGCAACCAGGGCCAGAACACTGAAGCTTTCTTT
NA,TRBJ1-4,TRBV6-7,NA,CASSYSIQSTNEKLFF,TGTGCCAGCAGTTACTCGATACAATCAACTAATGAAAAACTGTTTTTT
TRBD2,TRBJ2-7,TRBV9,NA,CASSVGLAGVYEQYF,TGTGCCAGCAGCGTAGGGCTAGCGGGGGTCTACGAGCAGTACTTC
NA,TRBJ1-5,TRBV2,NA,CASRSGPFNQPQHF,TGTGCCAGCAGGTCGGGTCCCTTCAATCAGCCCCAGCATTTT
NA,TRBJ1-1,TRBV11-2,NA,CASSLVAGGTEAFF,TGTGCCAGCAGCTTAGTGGCGGGCGGCACTGAAGCTTTCTTT
NA,TRBJ1-2,TRBV27,NA,CASRFGGEGGYTF,TGTGCCAGCAGATTCGGCGGGGAAGGTGGCTACACCTTC
NA,TRBJ1-1,TRBV6-5,NA,CASSYGPPPAFF,TGTGCCAGCAGTTACGGGCCGCCCCCGGCTTTCTTT
NA,TRBJ2-7,TRBV7-9,few,CASSLKPRSTFYEQYF,TGTGCCAGCAGCCTAAAGCCCAGGTCCACCTTCTACGAGCAGTACTTC
TRBD1,TRBJ1-2,TRBV5-8,NA,CASSPRTGGFYGYTF,TGTGCCAGCAGCCCACGGACAGGGGGCTTCTATGGCTACACCTTC
TRBD2,TRBJ2-1,TRBV18,NA,CASSGTSDEQFF,TGTGCCAGCTCGGGTACTAGCGATGAGCAGTTCTTC
NA,TRBJ2-5,TRBV7-9,NA,CASSDDSNQETQYF,TGTGCCAGCAGCGACGACTCTAACCAAGAGACCCAGTACTTC
TRBD1,TRBJ1-2,TRBV4-1,NA,CASSQPSQGKYGYTF,TGCGCCAGCAGCCAACCCTCACAGGGGAAATATGGCTACACCTTC
TRBD1,TRBJ2-5,TRBV28,NA,CASSLATGGQETQYF,TGTGCCAGCAGTTTAGCGACAGGGGGTCAAGAGACCCAGTACTTC
NA,TRBJ1-4,TRBV27,NA,CASSRTQGTNEKLFF,TGTGCCAGCTCCCGTACTCAGGGGACTAATGAAAAACTGTTTTTT
NA,TRBJ1-1,TRBV2,NA,CASSLQGLEAFF,TGTGCCAGCAGTCTACAGGGCCTAGAAGCTTTCTTT
NA,TRBJ1-3,TRBV7-9,NA,CASSLGEQGSSGNTIYF,TGTGCCAGCAGCTTAGGGGAACAGGGCAGCTCTGGAAACACCATATATTTT
NA,TRBJ2-1,TRBV9,NA,CASSVVGDWSNEQFF,TGTGCCAGCAGCGTAGTCGGGGATTGGTCCAATGAGCAGTTCTTC
NA,TRBJ2-1,TRBV5-1,NA,CASTEDSLANEQFF,TGCGCCAGCACCGAGGACTCTCTGGCCAATGAGCAGTTCTTC
NA,TRBJ1-1,TRBV9,NA,CASSVAGGLEAFF,TGTGCCAGCAGCGTAGCAGGAGGTTTGGAAGCTTTCTTT
NA,TRBJ2-7,TRBV28,NA,CASSLFRGEQYF,TGTGCCAGCAGTTTATTCAGAGGAGAGCAGTACTTC
NA,TRBJ2-7,TRBV6-1,NA,CASSGITGQPYEQYF,TGTGCCAGCAGTGGCATTACAGGACAGCCCTACGAGCAGTACTTC
NA,TRBJ2-2,TRBV12-5,NA,CASGLGPNTGELFF,TGTGCTAGTGGTTTGGGTCCTAACACCGGGGAGCTGTTTTTT
NA,TRBJ2-3,TRBV9,NA,CASSTRLGAPDTQYF,TGTGCCAGCAGCACCCGACTGGGGGCCCCTGATACGCAGTATTTT
TRBD1,TRBJ1-1,TRBV7-9,NA,CASSHRQGEAFF,TGTGCCAGCAGCCACAGACAGGGGGAAGCTTTCTTT
NA,TRBJ1-5,TRBV18,NA,CASSPSGQSNQPQHF,TGTGCCAGCTCACCGTCAGGGCAAAGCAATCAGCCCCAGCATTTT
NA,TRBJ1-1,TRBV7-6,NA,CASSSRDNTEAFF,TGTGCCAGCAGCTCCCGGGATAACACTGAAGCTTTCTTT
NA,TRBJ2-5,TRBV6-4,NA,CASTWEPKETQYF,TGTGCCAGCACCTGGGAGCCTAAAGAGACCCAGTACTTC
NA,TRBJ2-7,TRBV10-3,NA,CAISESTGRRPTYEQYF,TGTGCCATCAGTGAGTCGACAGGTCGACGTCCGACCTACGAGCAGTACTTC
TRBD1,TRBJ2-2,TRBV9,NA,CASRATGLNTGELFF,TGTGCCAGCAGGGCGACAGGGTTGAACACCGGGGAGCTGTTTTTT
NA,TRBJ2-3,TRBV28,NA,CASSTLGMGGYWTQYF,TGTGCCAGCAGTACACTAGGGATGGGTGGGTATTGGACGCAGTATTTT
NA,TRBJ1-1,TRBV11-2,NA,CASSLGGGMNTEAFF,TGTGCCAGCAGCTTAGGGGGCGGAATGAACACTGAAGCTTTCTTT
TRBD1,TRBJ1-4,TRBV7-2,NA,CASSTQYTGATNEKLFF,TGTGCCAGCAGCACCCAATATACAGGGGCAACTAATGAAAAACTGTTTTTT
NA,TRBJ1-2,TRBV20-1,NA,CSAIRDSGYTF,TGCAGTGCGATCCGGGATTCAGGCTACACCTTC
NA,TRBJ1-5,TRBV4-1,NA,CASSQEVGAGHQPQHF,TGCGCCAGCAGCCAAGAAGTAGGGGCAGGACATCAGCCCCAGCATTTT
TRBD1,TRBJ2-5,TRBV5-6,NA,CASSDYRGQETQYF,TGTGCCAGCAGCGATTACAGGGGCCAAGAGACCCAGTACTTC
NA,TRBJ2-5,TRBV5-1,NA,CASSFRGARGETQYF,TGCGCCAGCAGCTTTCGGGGGGCGCGCGGGGAGACCCAGTACTTC
NA,TRBJ2-7,TRBV5-1,NA,CASSLDSHNEQYF,TGCGCCAGCAGCTTAGACTCCCATAACGAGCAGTACTTC
NA,TRBJ1-1,TRBV11-2,NA,CASSLGPDSTF,TGTGCCAGCAGCTTAGGGCCGGACAGTACCTTT
TRBD1,TRBJ2-7,TRBV10-3,NA,CAIRRTGTGEGEQYF,TGTGCCATCAGACGAACCGGGACAGGTGAAGGCGAGCAGTACTTC
NA,TRBJ2-3,TRBV7-6,NA,CASSLGWGAQYF,TGTGCCAGCAGCTTAGGGTGGGGCGCGCAGTATTTT